This entry lists 5 T cell receptor beta chains sequenced from one sample in a study of T cells in Graves' hyperthyroidism and ophthalmopathy. The investigators amplified TCR beta CDR3 regions from RNA transcripts. HTBI primers were employed in a first-round RT-PCR of the TCR CDR3. Each CDR3 protein is one row after TCRdb ran MiXCR on the multiplex PCR reads. This repertoire shows approximately 610,000 distinct CDR3 sequences, about 14% found once; its top ten account for 3.5% to 4.5%. Input material: blood. These receptors were taken from a woman aged 40 to 55 with Graves' ophthalmopathy.

This clonotype was counted many times. The rearrangement uses TRBV5-1 and TRBJ2-7, with D perhaps TRBD2 (5 bases). This CDR3 region has 14 residues. Trimming pared 4 bases from V and 0 bases from J, leaving 11 bases between. The germline V gene has CDR1 SGHRS and CDR2 YFSETQ. The CDR3 DNA reads TGCGCCAGCAGCAAGGGAGACTCCTCCTACGAGCAGTACTTC. This translates into CASSKGDSSYEQYF.

The chain recombines TRBV19 with TRBJ2-7, with D maybe TRBD2 (6 bases). Germline CDR1 and CDR2: LNHDA and SQIVND (reference sequence). The CDR3 runs 15 residues. Trimming stripped 4 bases from V and 7 bases from J, with 20 bases between. This CDR3 reads CASSTQLAASGEQYF. CDR3 in DNA: TGTGCCAGTAGTACCCAACTAGCAGCCTCTGGGGAGCAGTACTTC.

This clonotype was seen only a few times. The chain couples TRBV12-3 or TRBV12-4 to TRBJ2-1; 12 bases map to TRBD2. The J segment lost 7 bases and the V segment lost 5 bases, leaving 9 bases of the junction unmatched. This CDR3 has 16 amino acids. CDR3 amino acids: CASSQKTSGRGNEQFF. The CDR3 nucleotides read TGTGCCAGCAGTCAAAAGACTAGCGGGAGAGGGAATGAGCAGTTCTTC.

This clonotype occurred many times. The chain recombines TRBV2 with TRBJ1-1; D is ambiguous. This CDR3 has 13 residues. Germline loops: CDR1 SNHLY, CDR2 FYNNEI. Trimming stripped 2 bases from V and 3 bases from J, with 7 bases between. The CDR3, as DNA: TGTGCCAGCAGTGAATGGCGGGACACTGAAGCTTTCTTT. Residues: CASSEWRDTEAFF.

This clonotype came up many times. The chain uses TRBV9 and TRBJ2-7, with a possible D match to TRBD2 (6 bases). Germline V gene data show CDR1 as SGDLS and CDR2 as YYNGEE. CDR3 length: 13 amino acids. V was shortened by 5 bases and J by 6 bases, with 15 bases between the two germline ends. CDR3 coding DNA: TGTGCCAGCAGTCCCCCGGCTAGCGTCGAGCAGTACTTC. It specifies CASSPPASVEQYF.